The rows below give T cell receptor beta chains drawn from one sample of a study of cytomegalovirus exposure and HLA in healthy donors. Profiling relied on immunoSEQ multiplex PCR, and the TCRdb table lists in-frame clones only, not all of them. The sample holds about 180,000 clones, approximately 80% seen once. The sequencing input was PBMCs. Receptor source: a young man in good health and CMV-seronegative. Each CDR3 is given with its conserved first and last residue. A D gene is named only where the DNA matches it firmly. Rows give clone size only sometimes, using once, few, many, or a class for an expanded clone.

v_call clone_size d_call cdr3_aa
TRBV2 . TRBD1 CASSAIPTGYGYTF
TRBV7-3 . TRBD1 CASSLGLDRESQETQYF
TRBV28 . . CASKQAGTYEQYF
TRBV6-4 . TRBD1 CASSPDRGYNYGYTF
TRBV25-1 once . CASSEYRAPGELFF
TRBV28 . . CASSPHRTRDHEAFF
TRBV4-1 . TRBD1 CASSYNDRDSYNEQFF
TRBV29-1 . TRBD1 CSVRTGVEKLFF
TRBV28 . TRBD2 CASSTPTSAQNIQYF
TRBV25-1 few . CASTAPGIVNTEAFF
TRBV5-1 . . CASGPGLGSNYGYTF
TRBV30 . . CAFNREEGNTIYF
TRBV9 . . CASSSHPQVGHEFSGANVLTF
TRBV9 once TRBD1 CASSGGGQGIRHEQYF
TRBV30 . . CAWSAGTGVLAGAYEQYF
TRBV7-2 . . CASSSTAYSNQPQHF
TRBV4-1 . . CASRASRGSNYGYTF
TRBV28 . TRBD1 CASRRTGGHEQYF
TRBV7-2 . TRBD2 CASRTTSASSYNEQFF
TRBV9 . TRBD1 CASSRIKQGCQPQHF
TRBV4-3 many TRBD2 CASSQGLAGDTETQYF
TRBV6-4 . TRBD2 CASSDLAGYEQFF
TRBV28 . . CATAGAPRGTGELFF
TRBV14 . . CASSRESGLGGSEQYF
TRBV19 . TRBD1 CATKQTGRGRETQYF
TRBV30 . . CAWTGRINTEAFF
TRBV10-3 . TRBD1 CAISEEGTGYYNEQFF
TRBV30 once TRBD2 CAWTTSGTNTGELFF
TRBV7-9 . TRBD2 CASSWDQTSGSRSEQYF
TRBV19 . TRBD1 CASSIRGQGYEQYF
TRBV4-3 . TRBD2 CASSQDRGRGNEQYF
TRBV11-2 few TRBD1 CASSFLGQGQGDTQYF
TRBV19 . TRBD1 CASSIGHRGISESQPQHF
TRBV7-8 once . CASSLVIENQPQHF
TRBV6-5 . TRBD1 CASSYRGRGEQYF
TRBV30 . TRBD2 CAWRVSGGNIQYF
TRBV5-1 . . CASSLVTGNEKLFF
TRBV4-2 . . CASSQDRGTGELFF
TRBV30 . TRBD1 CAWRSLGQDNYEAFF
TRBV5-8 few . CASTQGIDSNQPQHF
TRBV2 . TRBD2 CASSEVLGGRNEQFF
TRBV5-1 . . CASSLEQGLYNEQFF
TRBV6-5 few . CASRPPGQNTGELFF
TRBV7-7 . . CASSLIEGDIQYF
TRBV4-2 . TRBD2 CASSPNLLAGGEEQYF
TRBV15 . TRBD1 CATNRQGINFTDTQYF
TRBV11-1 once TRBD2 CASSLEVAGGADTQYF
TRBV5-6 . . CASSFGGGYGYTF
TRBV28 . . CASGLEHYEQYF
TRBV27 . . CASSLLSGGTDTQYF